A selection of T cell receptor beta chains follows, all from one sample in a study of blood T cell repertoires in COVID-19. Assay: immunoSEQ multiplex PCR; the TCRdb copy retains only in-frame clones and omits some. In the table there are nearly 25,000 clones, under 95% of which are singletons. Source material: peripheral blood. Receptors were obtained from a man in his 70s with active COVID-19. The CDR3 runs from the conserved cysteine through the conserved F or W. Each record gives: D gene, J gene, CDR3 length, V gene, clone size, CDR3 protein, CDR3 DNA. D genes are given only for firm matches. Clone size is not always given. Where it is, it says once, few, many or a class for expanded clones.

>TRBD2|TRBJ2-1|16|TRBV7-3|NA
CASSSGTSGRLNEQFF
TGTGCCAGCAGCTCCGGGACTAGCGGGAGGTTGAATGAGCAGTTCTTC
>NA|TRBJ2-7|13|TRBV14|NA
CASSRNSGTFAYF
TGTGCCAGCAGCCGAAACTCCGGGACATTTGCGTACTTC
>TRBD2|TRBJ2-3|17|TRBV7-3|NA
CASSSSLAGIGADTQYF
TGTGCCAGCAGCTCAAGCCTAGCGGGAATAGGCGCAGATACGCAGTATTTT
>NA|TRBJ2-5|13|TRBV19|NA
CASSRGRGETQYF
TGTGCCAGTAGCCGCGGGCGCGGGGAGACCCAGTACTTC
>NA|TRBJ1-4|16|TRBV4-1|once
CASSQGQITTNEKLFF
TGCGCCAGCAGCCAAGGGCAGATAACAACTAATGAAAAACTGTTTTTT
>TRBD1|TRBJ1-2|17|TRBV14|NA
CASSQVPKVTGKDGYTF
TGTGCCAGCAGCCAAGTCCCGAAAGTGACAGGGAAGGATGGCTACACCTTC
>TRBD1|TRBJ2-7|16|TRBV7-2|NA
CASSLAATGGTYEQYF
TGTGCCAGCAGCTTAGCCGCGACAGGGGGAACCTACGAGCAGTACTTC
>TRBD2|TRBJ2-1|14|TRBV6-6|NA
CASSYSNPGLAGFF
TGTGCCAGCAGTTACTCGAACCCGGGACTAGCGGGGTTCTTC
>NA|TRBJ2-3|12|TRBV5-4|NA
CASSTTGDTQYF
TGTGCCAGCAGTACAACAGGAGATACGCAGTATTTT
>NA|TRBJ2-1|14|TRBV12-5|NA
CASGDGSSYNEQFF
TGTGCTAGTGGGGACGGGAGCTCCTACAATGAGCAGTTCTTC
>TRBD2|TRBJ2-5|16|TRBV7-6|NA
CASSLFAGGTQETQYF
TGTGCCAGCAGCTTATTTGCGGGGGGAACCCAAGAGACCCAGTACTTC
>NA|TRBJ1-6|11|TRBV30|NA
CAWSSNSPLHF
TGTGCCTGGAGTAGCAATTCACCCCTCCACTTT
>NA|TRBJ1-6|13|TRBV15|once
CATSGQQVGPLHF
TGTGCCACCAGCGGTCAACAGGTTGGGCCCCTCCACTTT
>TRBD1|TRBJ1-5|14|TRBV28|NA
CASSQGVSNQPQHF
TGTGCCAGCAGTCAGGGGGTTAGCAATCAGCCCCAGCATTTT
>TRBD1|TRBJ1-1|15|TRBV6-5|NA
CASSPMDRGGTEAFF
TGTGCCAGCAGTCCCATGGACAGGGGTGGCACTGAAGCTTTCTTT
>TRBD1|TRBJ2-6|15|TRBV11-2|NA
CASSYRGSGANVLTF
TGTGCCAGCAGCTACAGGGGAAGCGGGGCCAACGTCCTGACTTTC
>NA|TRBJ2-5|11|TRBV19|NA
CATQGRETQYF
TGTGCCACTCAGGGTAGAGAGACCCAGTACTTC
>TRBD1|TRBJ2-7|13|TRBV6-5|NA
CASHRDSRYEQYF
TGTGCCAGCCACCGGGACAGCCGGTACGAGCAGTACTTC
>NA|TRBJ1-3|16|TRBV18|once
CASSRPSPGPGNTIYF
TGTGCCAGCTCCCGGCCGAGTCCAGGGCCAGGAAACACCATATATTTT
>TRBD1|TRBJ1-2|15|TRBV6-5|once
CASSPGEGAGYGYTF
TGTGCCAGCAGTCCTGGCGAGGGGGCGGGGTATGGCTACACCTTC
>NA|TRBJ1-1|14|TRBV5-6|NA
CASSSPLGRDEAFF
TGTGCCAGCAGCTCCCCTTTGGGGAGGGATGAAGCTTTCTTT
>NA|TRBJ2-1|13|TRBV2|NA
CASSEWQGNEQFF
TGTGCCAGCAGTGAATGGCAGGGCAATGAGCAGTTCTTC
>TRBD2|TRBJ2-7|14|TRBV7-3|NA
CASTISGGAKEQYF
TGTGCCAGCACTATTAGCGGGGGGGCGAAAGAGCAGTACTTC
>TRBD2|TRBJ2-1|16|TRBV7-2|NA
CASSLVAAGGPNEQFF
TGTGCCAGCAGCTTAGTGGCAGCGGGGGGGCCCAATGAGCAGTTCTTC
>TRBD1|TRBJ1-2|16|TRBV5-1|NA
CASSPAPDRATYGYTF
TGCGCCAGCAGCCCAGCCCCGGACAGGGCCACCTATGGCTACACCTTC
>NA|TRBJ2-1|15|TRBV5-6|NA
CASSLGPQLYNEQFF
TGTGCCAGCAGCTTGGGTCCTCAACTATACAATGAGCAGTTCTTC
>NA|TRBJ2-7|15|TRBV4-3|NA
CASSQETIPTGEQYF
TGCGCCAGCAGCCAAGAAACAATTCCTACCGGGGAGCAGTACTTC
>NA|TRBJ1-2|13|TRBV6-5|NA
CASRDAAPGGYTF
TGTGCCAGTCGGGATGCCGCCCCTGGGGGCTACACCTTC
>NA|TRBJ2-3|12|TRBV10-3|NA
CAISSGLDTQYF
TGTGCCATCAGTTCGGGATTAGATACGCAGTATTTT
>TRBD1|TRBJ2-2|18|TRBV7-8|NA
CASSSLKPGQGSTGELFF
TGTGCCAGCAGCTCACTTAAGCCGGGACAGGGCTCAACCGGGGAGCTGTTTTTT
>NA|TRBJ1-6|14|TRBV7-3|once
CASSLIAGSSPLHF
TGTGCCAGCAGCTTAATCGCAGGTTCCTCACCCCTCCACTTT
>NA|TRBJ1-1|13|TRBV5-6|NA
CASSFGFDTEAFF
TGTGCCAGCAGCTTCGGGTTTGACACTGAAGCTTTCTTT
>NA|TRBJ2-3|14|TRBV19|NA
CATADTSSTDTQYF
TGTGCCACCGCGGACACCTCTAGCACAGATACGCAGTATTTT
>TRBD2|TRBJ2-7|16|TRBV18|NA
CASSPRQASGRDEQYF
TGTGCCAGCTCACCACGCCAAGCTAGCGGGAGGGACGAGCAGTACTTC
>TRBD2|TRBJ2-1|18|TRBV7-3|NA
CASSLRGVGGSTRNEQFF
TGTGCCAGCAGCTTAAGAGGGGTGGGCGGGAGTACCCGCAATGAGCAGTTCTTC
>NA|TRBJ1-5|19|TRBV19|NA
CASSNSLGRGRKSNQPQHF
TGTGCCAGTAGTAACTCCCTCGGTAGAGGGAGAAAGAGCAATCAGCCCCAGCATTTT
>TRBD1|TRBJ2-2|13|TRBV24-1|NA
CASGQGGTGELFF
TGTGCCTCCGGACAGGGCGGCACCGGGGAGCTGTTTTTT
>TRBD2|TRBJ2-3|15|TRBV6-5|NA
CASSYFGTSQDTQYF
TGTGCCAGCAGTTACTTCGGGACTAGTCAGGATACGCAGTATTTT
>NA|TRBJ2-1|16|TRBV7-2|once
CASSFPGQGSSYEQFF
TGTGCCAGCAGCTTCCCAGGTCAGGGTTCGTCGTATGAGCAGTTCTTC
>NA|TRBJ1-1|13|TRBV12-3/TRBV12-4|NA
CASKIEGAHQAFF
TGTGCCAGCAAAATCGAAGGGGCTCATCAAGCTTTCTTT
>TRBD1|TRBJ2-7|15|TRBV18|NA
CASSPETTGGGEQYF
TGTGCCAGCTCACCAGAAACGACAGGGGGTGGCGAGCAGTACTTC
>TRBD2|TRBJ2-3|16|TRBV6-1|NA
CASSERPSGYTDTQYF
TGTGCCAGCAGTGAAAGGCCTAGCGGGTACACAGATACGCAGTATTTT
>TRBD1|TRBJ2-1|17|TRBV27|once
CASSLLNTGTGFGEQFF
TGTGCCAGCAGTTTATTGAACACCGGGACAGGGTTCGGGGAGCAGTTCTTC
>NA|TRBJ1-2|12|TRBV7-3|NA
CASGGAAYGYTF
TGTGCCAGCGGTGGGGCAGCCTATGGCTACACCTTC
>TRBD1|TRBJ2-1|14|TRBV29-1|NA
CSALDRDVLNEQFF
TGCAGCGCCTTGGACAGGGACGTCTTAAATGAGCAGTTCTTC
>NA|TRBJ2-7|16|TRBV9|NA
CASSVGVGQGLDEQYF
TGTGCCAGCAGCGTAGGGGTCGGTCAGGGTCTCGACGAGCAGTACTTC
>NA|TRBJ1-3|14|TRBV3-1/TRBV3-2|once
CASSQVRQGNTIYF
TGTGCCAGCAGCCAAGTAAGACAGGGAAACACCATATATTTT
>NA|TRBJ2-1|14|TRBV18|NA
CASSVDRKYNEQFF
TGTGCCAGCTCAGTGGACAGAAAATACAATGAGCAGTTCTTC
>TRBD1|TRBJ1-6|15|TRBV18|NA
CASSPGQGTGSPLHF
TGTGCCAGCTCACCTGGACAGGGGACGGGTTCACCCCTCCACTTT
>NA|TRBJ2-1|13|TRBV7-3|NA
CASSSTANNEQFF
TGTGCCAGCAGCTCGACAGCCAACAATGAGCAGTTCTTC
>TRBD1|TRBJ1-2|14|TRBV9|NA
CASSGGQALGGYTF
TGTGCCAGCAGCGGAGGACAGGCCCTGGGGGGCTACACCTTC
>NA|TRBJ2-5|14|TRBV28|NA
CASSFWHGEETQYF
TGTGCCAGCAGTTTCTGGCACGGGGAAGAGACCCAGTACTTC
>NA|TRBJ2-3|14|TRBV25-1|NA
CASSGGQPWDTQYF
TGTGCCAGCAGTGGGGGGCAGCCGTGGGATACGCAGTATTTT
>TRBD1|TRBJ2-2|20|TRBV19|NA
CASSIETGTGGFRNTGELFF
TGTGCCAGTAGTATAGAAACCGGGACAGGGGGATTTAGAAACACCGGGGAGCTGTTTTTT